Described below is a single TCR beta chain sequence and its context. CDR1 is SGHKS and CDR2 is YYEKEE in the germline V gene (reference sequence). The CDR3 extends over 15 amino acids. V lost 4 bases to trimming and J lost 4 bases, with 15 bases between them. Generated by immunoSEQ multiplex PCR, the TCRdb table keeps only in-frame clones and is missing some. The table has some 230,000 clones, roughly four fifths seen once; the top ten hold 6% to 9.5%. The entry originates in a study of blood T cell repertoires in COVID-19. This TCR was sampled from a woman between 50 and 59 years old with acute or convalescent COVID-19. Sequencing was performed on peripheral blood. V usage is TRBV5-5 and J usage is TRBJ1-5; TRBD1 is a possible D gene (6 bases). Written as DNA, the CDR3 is TGTGCCAGCAGCAGAACAGGGATCGTAAATCAGCCCCAGCATTTT. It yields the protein CASSRTGIVNQPQHF.